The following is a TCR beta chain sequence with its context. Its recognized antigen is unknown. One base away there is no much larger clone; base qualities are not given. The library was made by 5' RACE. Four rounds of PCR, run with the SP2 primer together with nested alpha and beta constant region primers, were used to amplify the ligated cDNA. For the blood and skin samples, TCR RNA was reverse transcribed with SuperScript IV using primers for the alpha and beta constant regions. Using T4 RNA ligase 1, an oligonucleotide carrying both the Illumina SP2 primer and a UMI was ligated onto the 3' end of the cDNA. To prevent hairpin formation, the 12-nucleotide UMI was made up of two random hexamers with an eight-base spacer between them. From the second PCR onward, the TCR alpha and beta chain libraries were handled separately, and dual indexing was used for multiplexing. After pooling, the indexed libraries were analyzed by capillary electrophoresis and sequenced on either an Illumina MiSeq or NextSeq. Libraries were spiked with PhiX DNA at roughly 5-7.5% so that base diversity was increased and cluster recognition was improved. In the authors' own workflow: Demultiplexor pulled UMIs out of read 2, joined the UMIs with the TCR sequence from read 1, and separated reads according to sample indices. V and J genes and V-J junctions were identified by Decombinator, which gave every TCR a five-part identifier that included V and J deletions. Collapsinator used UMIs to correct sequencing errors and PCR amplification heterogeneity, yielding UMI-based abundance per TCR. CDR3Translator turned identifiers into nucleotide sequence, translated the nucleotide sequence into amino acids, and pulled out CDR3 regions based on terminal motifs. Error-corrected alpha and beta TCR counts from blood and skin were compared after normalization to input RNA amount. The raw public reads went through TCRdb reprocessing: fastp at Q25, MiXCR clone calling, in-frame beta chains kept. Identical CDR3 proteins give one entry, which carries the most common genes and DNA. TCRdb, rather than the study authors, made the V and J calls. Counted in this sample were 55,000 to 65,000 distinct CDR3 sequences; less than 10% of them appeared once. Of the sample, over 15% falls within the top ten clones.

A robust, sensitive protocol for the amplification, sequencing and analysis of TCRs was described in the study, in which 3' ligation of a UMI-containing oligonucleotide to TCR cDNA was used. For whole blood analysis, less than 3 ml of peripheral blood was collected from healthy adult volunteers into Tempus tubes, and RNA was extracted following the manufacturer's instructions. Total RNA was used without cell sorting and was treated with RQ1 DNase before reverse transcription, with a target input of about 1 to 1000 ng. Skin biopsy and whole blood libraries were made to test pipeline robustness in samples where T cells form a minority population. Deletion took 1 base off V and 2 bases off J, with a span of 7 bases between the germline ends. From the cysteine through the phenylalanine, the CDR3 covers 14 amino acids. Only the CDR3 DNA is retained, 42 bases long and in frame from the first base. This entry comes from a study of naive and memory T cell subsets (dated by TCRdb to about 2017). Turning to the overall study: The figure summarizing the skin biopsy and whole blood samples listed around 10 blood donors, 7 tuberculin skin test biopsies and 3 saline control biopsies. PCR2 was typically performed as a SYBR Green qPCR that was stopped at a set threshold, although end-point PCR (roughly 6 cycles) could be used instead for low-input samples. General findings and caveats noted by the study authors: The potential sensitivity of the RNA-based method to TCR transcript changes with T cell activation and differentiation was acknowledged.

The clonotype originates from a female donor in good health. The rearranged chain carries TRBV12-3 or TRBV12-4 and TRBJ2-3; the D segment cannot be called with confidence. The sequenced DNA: TGTGCCAGCAGTTTAGAAGGAGTCACAGATACGCAGTATTTT. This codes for CASSLEGVTDTQYF.